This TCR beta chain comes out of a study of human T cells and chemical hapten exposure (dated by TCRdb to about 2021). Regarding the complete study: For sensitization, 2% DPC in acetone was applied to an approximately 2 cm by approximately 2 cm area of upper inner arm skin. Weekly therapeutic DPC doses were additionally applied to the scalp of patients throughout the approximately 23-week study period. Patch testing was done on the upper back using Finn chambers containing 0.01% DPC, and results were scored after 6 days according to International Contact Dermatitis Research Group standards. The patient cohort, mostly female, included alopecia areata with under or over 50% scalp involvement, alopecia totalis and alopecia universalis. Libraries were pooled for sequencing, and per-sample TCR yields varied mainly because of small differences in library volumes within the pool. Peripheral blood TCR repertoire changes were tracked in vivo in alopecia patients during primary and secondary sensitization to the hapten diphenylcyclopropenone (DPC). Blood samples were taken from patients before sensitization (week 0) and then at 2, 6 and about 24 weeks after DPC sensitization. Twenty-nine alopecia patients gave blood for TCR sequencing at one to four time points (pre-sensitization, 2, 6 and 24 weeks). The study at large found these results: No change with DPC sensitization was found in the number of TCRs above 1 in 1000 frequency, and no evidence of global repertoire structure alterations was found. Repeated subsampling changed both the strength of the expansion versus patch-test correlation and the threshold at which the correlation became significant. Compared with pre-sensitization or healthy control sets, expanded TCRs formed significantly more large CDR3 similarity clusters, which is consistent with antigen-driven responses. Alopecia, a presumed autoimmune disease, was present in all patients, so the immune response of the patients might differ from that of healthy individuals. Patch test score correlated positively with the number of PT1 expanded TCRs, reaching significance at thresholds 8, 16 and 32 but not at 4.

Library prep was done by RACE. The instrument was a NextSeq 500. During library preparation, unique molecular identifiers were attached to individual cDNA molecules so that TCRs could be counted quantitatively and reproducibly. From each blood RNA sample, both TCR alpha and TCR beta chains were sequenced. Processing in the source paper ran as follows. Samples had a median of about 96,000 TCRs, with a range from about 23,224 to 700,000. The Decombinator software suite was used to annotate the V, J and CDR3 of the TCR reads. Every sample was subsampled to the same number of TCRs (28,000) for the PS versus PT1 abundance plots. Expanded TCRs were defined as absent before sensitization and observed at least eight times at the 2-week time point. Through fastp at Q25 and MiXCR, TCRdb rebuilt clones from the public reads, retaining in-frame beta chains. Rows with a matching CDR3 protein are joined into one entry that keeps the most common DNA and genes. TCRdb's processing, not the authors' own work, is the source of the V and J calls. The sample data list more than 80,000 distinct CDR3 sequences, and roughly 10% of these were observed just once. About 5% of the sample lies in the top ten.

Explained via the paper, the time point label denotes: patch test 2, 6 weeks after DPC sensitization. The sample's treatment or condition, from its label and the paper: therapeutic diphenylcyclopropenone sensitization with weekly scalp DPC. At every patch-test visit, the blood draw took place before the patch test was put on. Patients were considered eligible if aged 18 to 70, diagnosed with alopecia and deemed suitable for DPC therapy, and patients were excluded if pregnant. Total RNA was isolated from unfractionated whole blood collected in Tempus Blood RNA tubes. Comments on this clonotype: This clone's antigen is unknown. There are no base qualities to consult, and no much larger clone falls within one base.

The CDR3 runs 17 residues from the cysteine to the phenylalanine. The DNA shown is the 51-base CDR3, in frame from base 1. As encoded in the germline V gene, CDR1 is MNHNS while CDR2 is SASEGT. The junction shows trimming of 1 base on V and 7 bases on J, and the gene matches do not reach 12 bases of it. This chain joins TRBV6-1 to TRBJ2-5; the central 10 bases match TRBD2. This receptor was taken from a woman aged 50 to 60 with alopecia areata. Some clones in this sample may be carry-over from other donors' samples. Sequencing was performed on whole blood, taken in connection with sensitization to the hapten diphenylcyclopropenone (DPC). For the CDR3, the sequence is CASSEEGTSGMGGTQYF. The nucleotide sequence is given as TGTGCCAGCAGTGAAGAAGGAACTAGCGGGATGGGAGGGACCCAGTACTTC.